This T cell receptor (beta chain) was sequenced in a study of blood T cells in healthy people across ages. General observations from the study: TCR beta diversity per million T cells fell roughly linearly with age. Unknown CMV status may confound age-related changes in expanded clones.

Germline V CDR1 and CDR2: SGHTA, FQGNSA. The CDR3 runs 15 residues. A sample-barcoded 5' primer and a J-beta primer mix were used in a second PCR of roughly 7 to 11 cycles. TCRdb re-analysed the 5' RACE reads in MiXCR, keeping a single row per CDR3 protein. The data contain roughly 1,000,000 distinct CDR3 sequences, less than 25% of them singletons. For this clonotype: As yet, its antigen is unknown. The junction shows a germline mismatch at one end, possibly a read error.

Peripheral blood was drawn, approximately 9.7 milliliters per donor. These same data were also listed under a study on T cells of mothers and their children. According to that study: Nobody spotted any persistent microchimeric T cell clones.

The source of this sequence is a girl aged 2 to 10 in good health. This sequence joins TRBV7-2 and TRBJ2-4, with a tentative D call TRBD2 (7 bases). The sequenced material came from blood. The CDR3 nucleotides are TGTGCCAGCAGCTTGGGAGGGAGGGGGAAAAGCATTCAGTACTTC. Protein sequence: CASSLGGRGKSIQYF. Complete variable domain (other parts from reference TRBV7-2 and TRBJ2-4): GAGVSQSPSNKVTEKGKDVELRCDPISGHTALYWYRQSLGQGLEFLIYFQGNSAPDKSGLPSDRFSAERTGGSVSTLTIQRTQQEDSAVYLCASSLGGRGKSIQYFGAGTRLSVL.